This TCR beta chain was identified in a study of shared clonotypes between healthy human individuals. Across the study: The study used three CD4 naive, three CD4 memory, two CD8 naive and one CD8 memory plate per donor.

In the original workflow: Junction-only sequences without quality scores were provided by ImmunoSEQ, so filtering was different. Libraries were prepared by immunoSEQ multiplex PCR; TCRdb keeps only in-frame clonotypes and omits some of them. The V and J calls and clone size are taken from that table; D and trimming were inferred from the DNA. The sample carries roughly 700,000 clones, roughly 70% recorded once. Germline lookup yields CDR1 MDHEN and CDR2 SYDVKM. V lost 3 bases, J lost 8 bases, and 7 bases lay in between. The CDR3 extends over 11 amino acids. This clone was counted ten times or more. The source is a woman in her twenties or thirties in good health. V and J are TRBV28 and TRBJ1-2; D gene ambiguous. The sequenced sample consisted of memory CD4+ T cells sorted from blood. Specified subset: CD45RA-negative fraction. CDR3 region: CASSFNGGYTF. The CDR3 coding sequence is TGTGCCAGCAGTTTCAACGGGGGCTACACCTTC.